A selection of T cell receptor beta chains follows, all from one sample in a study of T cell repertoires in cytomegalovirus infection. TCRdb ran MiXCR on the reads and lists one entry per CDR3 protein. Of around 740,000 distinct CDR3 sequences listed, approximately 40% were seen once; the top ten hold roughly 2.9%. What was sequenced was PBMCs. The receptors were gathered from a human donor in good health (CMV status not recorded). Some clones in this sample may be carry-over from other donors' samples. The conserved cysteine and the conserved F or W are not part of the CDR3 here. Fields, in order: V gene, J gene, CDR3 protein.

V: TRBV23-1
J: TRBJ2-7
CDR3: ASSHETSWDFYEQY

V: TRBV10-3
J: TRBJ1-2
CDR3: AISESPTRQTYGYT

V: TRBV11-2
J: TRBJ1-1
CDR3: ASGQGMLTSEAF

V: TRBV10-3
J: TRBJ1-1
CDR3: AIRAIGQGLSNTEAF

V: TRBV12-3/TRBV12-4
J: TRBJ2-7
CDR3: ASSLIRGGVAYEQY

V: TRBV19
J: TRBJ1-1
CDR3: ASMWTAMNTEAF

V: TRBV5-4
J: TRBJ1-3
CDR3: ASSFPGGAGNTIY

V: TRBV7-8
J: TRBJ2-7
CDR3: ASSLGLHRLKTYEQY

V: TRBV7-3
J: TRBJ1-1
CDR3: ASSLTRDSGTEAF

V: TRBV5-1
J: TRBJ2-7
CDR3: ASHAGGPYEQY

V: TRBV7-2
J: TRBJ1-5
CDR3: ASSLAGSDQPQH

V: TRBV6-1
J: TRBJ1-2
CDR3: ASREGTEFGYT

V: TRBV28
J: TRBJ1-4
CDR3: ASSFEGLKLF

V: TRBV28
J: TRBJ2-7
CDR3: ASSLFGEQY

V: TRBV29-1
J: TRBJ2-1
CDR3: SVNVGGLESAEQF

V: TRBV29-1
J: TRBJ2-7
CDR3: SVSSVRGGEQY

V: TRBV5-1
J: TRBJ1-5
CDR3: ASSLYPGGNQPQH

V: TRBV7-2
J: TRBJ2-5
CDR3: ASSPDRGRETQY

V: TRBV12-3/TRBV12-4
J: TRBJ2-1
CDR3: ASSLIGSVLYNEQF

V: TRBV7-6
J: TRBJ2-2
CDR3: ASSLNGGPPTGELF

V: TRBV28
J: TRBJ1-5
CDR3: ASSRQSFGNQPQH

V: TRBV5-8
J: TRBJ2-2
CDR3: ASSFRDRGRDGELF

V: TRBV3-1
J: TRBJ1-1
CDR3: ASSTATGQRNTEAF

V: TRBV6-2/TRBV6-3
J: TRBJ2-5
CDR3: ATKRTGREAGETQY

V: TRBV4-1
J: TRBJ1-1
CDR3: ASSQSGLNTEAL

V: TRBV28
J: TRBJ1-1
CDR3: ASSPHRTEAF

V: TRBV28
J: TRBJ2-7
CDR3: ASSSIGLAGGWYEQY

V: TRBV6-6
J: TRBJ1-1
CDR3: ASKQGFNTEAF

V: TRBV20-1
J: TRBJ2-1
CDR3: SASPWEYRNEQF

V: TRBV15
J: TRBJ2-5
CDR3: ATSSRQGKGETQY

V: TRBV7-9
J: TRBJ1-2
CDR3: ASSFSGRGGYGYT

V: TRBV24-1
J: TRBJ2-2
CDR3: ATSETLGANTGELF

V: TRBV7-8
J: TRBJ1-2
CDR3: ASSLEIAVGAPSYT

V: TRBV28
J: TRBJ2-2
CDR3: ASSGFGIDTGELF

V: TRBV29-1
J: TRBJ2-7
CDR3: SVARRGITYEQY

V: TRBV11-3
J: TRBJ2-5
CDR3: ASSYSGRVGETQY

V: TRBV2
J: TRBJ2-2
CDR3: ASEGTGAVGTGELF

V: TRBV7-8
J: TRBJ1-1
CDR3: ASSLRAQPGMVDTEAF

V: TRBV7-8
J: TRBJ1-6
CDR3: ASSSGQGHNSPLH

V: TRBV7-9
J: TRBJ2-3
CDR3: AGDRITDTQY

V: TRBV25-1
J: TRBJ1-1
CDR3: ASSTTDSTEAF

V: TRBV27
J: TRBJ1-5
CDR3: TSSLGTGGGQPQH

V: TRBV19
J: TRBJ1-2
CDR3: ASSIGDYAEGYT

V: TRBV11-3
J: TRBJ2-2
CDR3: ASSPGSIGTGELF

V: TRBV12-3/TRBV12-4
J: TRBJ2-4
CDR3: ASSSTGSRDSQY

V: TRBV27
J: TRBJ2-3
CDR3: ASSPLNGGGGKDTQY

V: TRBV11-1
J: TRBJ2-7
CDR3: ASSFTPQGYEQY

V: TRBV20-1
J: TRBJ2-7
CDR3: SAPRTGGFYEQY

V: TRBV7-8
J: TRBJ2-5
CDR3: ASSFESVETQY